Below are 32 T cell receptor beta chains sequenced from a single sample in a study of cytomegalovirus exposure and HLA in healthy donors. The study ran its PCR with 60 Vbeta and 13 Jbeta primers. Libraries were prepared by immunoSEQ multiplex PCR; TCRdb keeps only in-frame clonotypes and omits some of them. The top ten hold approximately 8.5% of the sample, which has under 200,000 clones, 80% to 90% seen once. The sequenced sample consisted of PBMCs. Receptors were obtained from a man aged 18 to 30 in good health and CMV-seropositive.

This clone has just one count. The CDR3 loop is CASSPRTPRGETQYF. CDR3 nucleotide sequence: TGTGCCAGCAGTCCACGGACGCCCAGGGGAGAGACCCAGTACTTC. The chain is built from TRBV27 and TRBJ2-5; perhaps TRBD1 as D (6 bases). CDR1 and CDR2 from the germline V gene are MNHEY and SMNVEV (reference sequence). The CDR3 contains 15 residues. V was cut by 5 bases and J by 4 bases, with 17 bases left in between.

The CDR3 is CASSPGENYGYTF. The CDR3 DNA follows: TGTGCCAGCAGCCCGGGGGAAAACTATGGCTACACCTTC. V gene TRBV9 combines with J gene TRBJ1-2; perhaps TRBD1 as D (5 bases). The CDR3 spans 13 residues. The V end was cut by 4 bases, the J end by 2 bases, with 9 bases between. CDR1 and CDR2 from the germline V gene are SGDLS and YYNGEE.

In DNA form, the CDR3 reads TGTGCCAGCTCACTAAATGGGGACAGGGCTAAGCCCCAGCATTTT. It encodes CASSLNGDRAKPQHF. The chain couples TRBV18 to TRBJ1-5, with TRBD1 identical over 9 bases. CDR1 and CDR2 (germline): KGHSH, LQKENI. This CDR3 comprises 15 residues. V trimming: 4 bases; J trimming: 8 bases; junction bases outside the gene matches: 9.

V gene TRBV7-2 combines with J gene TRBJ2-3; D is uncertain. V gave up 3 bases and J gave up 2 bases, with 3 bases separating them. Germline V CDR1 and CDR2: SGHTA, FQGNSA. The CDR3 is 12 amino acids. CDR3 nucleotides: TGTGCCAGCAGCTTTATCACAGATACGCAGTATTTT. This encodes CASSFITDTQYF.

CDR3 in amino acids: CASSLSDRAPGELFF. CDR3 in DNA: TGTGCCAGCAGTTTATCCGACAGGGCGCCCGGGGAGCTGTTTTTT. This chain joins TRBV27 and TRBJ2-2; 7 bases align to TRBD1. Germline V gene lookup returns CDR1 MNHEY and CDR2 SMNVEV (reference sequence). This CDR3 is built from 15 residues. V gave up 0 bases and J gave up 6 bases; unmatched junction bases: 4.

The DNA of the CDR3 is TGCGCCATCAACGCGGGAGGCATTCAGTACTTC. Its protein product is CAINAGGIQYF. This chain connects TRBV5-1 to TRBJ2-4; 8 nucleotides match TRBD2. The germline CDR1 and CDR2 sequences are SGHRS and YFSETQ. The CDR3 is made up of 11 amino acids. The V and J ends lost 9 bases and 9 bases, in that order; junction bases with no gene match: 5.

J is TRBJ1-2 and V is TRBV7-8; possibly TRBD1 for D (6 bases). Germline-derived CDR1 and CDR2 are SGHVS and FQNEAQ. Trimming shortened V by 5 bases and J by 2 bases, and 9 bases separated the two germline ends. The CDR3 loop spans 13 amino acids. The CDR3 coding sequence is TGTGCCAGCAGCATAGACAGGAACTATGGCTACACCTTC. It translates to CASSIDRNYGYTF.

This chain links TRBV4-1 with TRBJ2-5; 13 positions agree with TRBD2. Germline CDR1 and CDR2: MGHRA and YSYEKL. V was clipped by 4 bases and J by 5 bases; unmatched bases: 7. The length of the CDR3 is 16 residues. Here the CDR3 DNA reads TGCGCCAGCAGCCTCCTACTAGCGGGGGGGCCTGAGACCCAGTACTTC. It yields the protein CASSLLLAGGPETQYF.

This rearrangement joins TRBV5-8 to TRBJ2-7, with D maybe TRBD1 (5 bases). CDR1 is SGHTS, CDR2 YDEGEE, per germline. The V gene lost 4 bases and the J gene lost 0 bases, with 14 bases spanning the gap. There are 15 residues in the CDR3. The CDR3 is CASSPWVQDSYEQYF. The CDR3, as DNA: TGTGCCAGCAGCCCATGGGTACAGGACTCCTACGAGCAGTACTTC.

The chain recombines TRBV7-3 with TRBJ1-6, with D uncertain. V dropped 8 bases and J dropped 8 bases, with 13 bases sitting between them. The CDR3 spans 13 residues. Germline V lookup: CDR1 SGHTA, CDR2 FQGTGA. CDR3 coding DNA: TGTGCCAGCTCGAATCACGGGGATTCACCCCTCCACTTT. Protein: CASSNHGDSPLHF.

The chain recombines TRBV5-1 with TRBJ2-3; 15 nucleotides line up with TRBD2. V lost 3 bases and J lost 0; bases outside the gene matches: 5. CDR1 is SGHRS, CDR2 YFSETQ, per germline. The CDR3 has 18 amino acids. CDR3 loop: CASSSGLAGGQSTDTQYF. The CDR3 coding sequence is TGCGCCAGCAGCTCCGGACTAGCGGGGGGGCAGAGCACAGATACGCAGTATTTT.

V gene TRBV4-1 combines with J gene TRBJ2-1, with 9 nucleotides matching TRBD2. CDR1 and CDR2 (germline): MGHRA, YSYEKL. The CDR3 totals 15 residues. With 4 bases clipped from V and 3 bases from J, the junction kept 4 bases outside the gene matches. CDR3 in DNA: TGCGCCAGCAGCCTCAGCGGGGGGTACTACAATGAGCAGTTCTTC. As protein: CASSLSGGYYNEQFF.

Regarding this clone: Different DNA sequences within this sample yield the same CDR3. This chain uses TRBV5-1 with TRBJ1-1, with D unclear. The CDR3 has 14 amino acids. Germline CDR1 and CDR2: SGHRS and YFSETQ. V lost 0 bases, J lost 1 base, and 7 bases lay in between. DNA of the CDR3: TGCGCCAGCAGCTTGGACGCGGGGAACACTGAAGCTTTCTTT. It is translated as CASSLDAGNTEAFF.

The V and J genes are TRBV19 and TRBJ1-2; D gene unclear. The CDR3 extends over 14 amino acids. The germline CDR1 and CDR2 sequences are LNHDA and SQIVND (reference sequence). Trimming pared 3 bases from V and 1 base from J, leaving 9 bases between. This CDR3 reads CASSMPIVNYGYTF. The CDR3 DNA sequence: TGTGCCAGTAGTATGCCGATAGTTAACTATGGCTACACCTTC.

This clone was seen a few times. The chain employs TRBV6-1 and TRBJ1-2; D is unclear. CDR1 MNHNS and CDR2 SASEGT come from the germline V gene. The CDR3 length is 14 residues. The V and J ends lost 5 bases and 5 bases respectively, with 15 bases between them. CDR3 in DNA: TGTGCCAGCAGTCCTTCGATGGCCGCTTATGGCTACACCTTC. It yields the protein CASSPSMAAYGYTF.

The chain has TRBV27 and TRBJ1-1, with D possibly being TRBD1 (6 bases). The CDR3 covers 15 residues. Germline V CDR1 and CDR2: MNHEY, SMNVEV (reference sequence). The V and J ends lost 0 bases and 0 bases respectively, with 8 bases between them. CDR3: CASSLSGHLNTEAFF. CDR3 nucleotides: TGTGCCAGCAGTTTATCGGGACACTTGAACACTGAAGCTTTCTTT.

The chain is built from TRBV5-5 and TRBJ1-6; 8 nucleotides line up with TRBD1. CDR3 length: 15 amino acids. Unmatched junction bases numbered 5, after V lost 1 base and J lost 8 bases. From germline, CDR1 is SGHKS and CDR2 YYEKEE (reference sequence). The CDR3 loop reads CASSLTGGEYSPLHF. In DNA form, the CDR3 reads TGTGCCAGCAGCTTGACAGGGGGGGAGTATTCACCCCTCCACTTT.

The CDR3 DNA reads TGTGCCAGCTCACCTCAGCGGGGGGCCTACAATGAGCAGTTCTTC. Translation: CASSPQRGAYNEQFF. The chain couples TRBV18 to TRBJ2-1, with TRBD2 matching 9 bases. V dropped 3 bases and J dropped 2; count of bases not matched to a gene: 2. This CDR3 has 15 residues. Germline V lookup: CDR1 KGHSH, CDR2 LQKENI.

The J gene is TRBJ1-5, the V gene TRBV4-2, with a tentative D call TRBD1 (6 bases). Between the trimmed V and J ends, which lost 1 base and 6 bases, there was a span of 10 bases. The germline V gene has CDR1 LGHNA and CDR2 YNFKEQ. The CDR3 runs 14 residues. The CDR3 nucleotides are TGTGCCAGCAGCCAAGGAGGGGGTGGTCAGCCCCAGCATTTT. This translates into CASSQGGGGQPQHF.

The CDR3 DNA reads TGTGCCAGCAGCTTCCGCCGGGAGGGCCCTGAAGCTTTCTTT. This codes for CASSFRREGPEAFF. The chain recombines TRBV11-3 with TRBJ1-1; D gene ambiguous. With 3 bases removed from V and 6 bases from J, the gap between germline ends came to 14 bases. The CDR3 contains 14 residues. Germline V CDR1 and CDR2: SGHNT, YENEEA.

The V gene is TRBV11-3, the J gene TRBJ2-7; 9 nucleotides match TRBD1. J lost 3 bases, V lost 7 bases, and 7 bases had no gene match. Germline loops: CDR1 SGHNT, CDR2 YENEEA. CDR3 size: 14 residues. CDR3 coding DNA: TGTGCCAGCAAGACAGTGGGACAGGGCTACGAGCAGTACTTC. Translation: CASKTVGQGYEQYF.

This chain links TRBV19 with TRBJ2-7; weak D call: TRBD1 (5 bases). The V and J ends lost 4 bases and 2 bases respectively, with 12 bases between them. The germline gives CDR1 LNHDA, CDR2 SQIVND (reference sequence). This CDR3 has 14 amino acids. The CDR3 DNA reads TGTGCCAGTAGTAGGCAGGGCAATGCCTACGAGCAGTACTTC. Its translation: CASSRQGNAYEQYF.

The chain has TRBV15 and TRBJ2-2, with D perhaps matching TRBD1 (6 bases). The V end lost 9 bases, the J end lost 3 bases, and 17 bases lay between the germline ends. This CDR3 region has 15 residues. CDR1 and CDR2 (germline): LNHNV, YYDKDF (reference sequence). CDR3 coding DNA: TGTGCCACTGGACTTTGGGACACCCACACCGGGGAGCTGTTTTTT. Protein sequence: CATGLWDTHTGELFF.

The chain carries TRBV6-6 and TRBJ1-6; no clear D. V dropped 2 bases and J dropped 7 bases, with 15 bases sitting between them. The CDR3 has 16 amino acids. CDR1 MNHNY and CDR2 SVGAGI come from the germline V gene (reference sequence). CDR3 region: CASSYPRQRVNSPLHF. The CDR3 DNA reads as TGTGCCAGCAGTTACCCTCGGCAGCGAGTAAATTCACCCCTCCACTTT.

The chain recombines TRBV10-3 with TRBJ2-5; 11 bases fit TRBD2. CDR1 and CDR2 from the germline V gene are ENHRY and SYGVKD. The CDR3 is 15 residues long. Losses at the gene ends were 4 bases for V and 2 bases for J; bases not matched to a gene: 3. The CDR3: CAISAGTSGQETQYF. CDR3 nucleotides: TGTGCCATCAGTGCCGGGACTAGCGGACAAGAGACCCAGTACTTC.

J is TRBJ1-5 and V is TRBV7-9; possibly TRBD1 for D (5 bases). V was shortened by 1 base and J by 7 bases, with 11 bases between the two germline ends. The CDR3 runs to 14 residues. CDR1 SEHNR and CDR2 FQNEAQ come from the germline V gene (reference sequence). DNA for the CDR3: TGTGCCAGCAGCTTAGGGTCAGGGAACCAGCCCCAGCATTTT. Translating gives CASSLGSGNQPQHF. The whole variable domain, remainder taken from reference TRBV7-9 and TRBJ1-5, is DTGVSQNPRHKITKRGQNVTFRCDPISEHNRLYWYRQTLGQGPEFLTYFQNEAQLEKSRLLSDRFSAERPKGSFSTLEIQRTEQGDSAMYLCASSLGSGNQPQHFGDGTRLSIL.

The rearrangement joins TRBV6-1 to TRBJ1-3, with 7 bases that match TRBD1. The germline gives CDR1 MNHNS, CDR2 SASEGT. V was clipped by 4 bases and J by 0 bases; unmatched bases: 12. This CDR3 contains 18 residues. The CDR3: CASSGRRVDRISGNTIYF. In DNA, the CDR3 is TGTGCCAGCAGTGGGCGTCGGGTGGACAGGATCTCTGGAAACACCATATATTTT.

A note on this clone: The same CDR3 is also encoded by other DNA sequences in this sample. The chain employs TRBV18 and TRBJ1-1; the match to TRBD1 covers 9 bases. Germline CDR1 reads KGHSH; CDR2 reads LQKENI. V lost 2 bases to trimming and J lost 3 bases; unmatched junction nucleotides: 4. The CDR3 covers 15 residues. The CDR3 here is CASSPNRGRDTEAFF. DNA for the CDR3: TGTGCCAGCTCACCAAACAGGGGGCGCGACACTGAAGCTTTCTTT.

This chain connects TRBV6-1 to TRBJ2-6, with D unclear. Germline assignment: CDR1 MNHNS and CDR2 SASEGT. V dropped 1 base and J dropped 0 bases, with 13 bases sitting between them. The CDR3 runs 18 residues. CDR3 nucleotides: TGTGCCAGCAGTGAAGATCCGCAGATATACTCTGGGGCCAACGTCCTGACTTTC. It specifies CASSEDPQIYSGANVLTF.

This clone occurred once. The CDR3 is CASSRQGVGTQYF. Written as DNA, the CDR3 is TGTGCCAGCAGCCGACAGGGGGTCGGGACCCAGTACTTC. The genes are TRBV7-3 and TRBJ2-5; TRBD1 matches at 9 bases. The V gene end was trimmed by 5 bases and the J gene end by 7 bases; junction bases not matched to a gene: 5. The CDR3 has 13 residues. Germline CDR1 reads SGHTA; CDR2 reads FQGTGA.

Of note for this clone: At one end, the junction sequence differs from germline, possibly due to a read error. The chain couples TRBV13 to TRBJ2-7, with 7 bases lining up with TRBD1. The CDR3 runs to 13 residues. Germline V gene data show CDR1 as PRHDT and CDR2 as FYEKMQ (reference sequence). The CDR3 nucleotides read TGTGCCAGCAGCGCGGACAGGCGTTACGAGCAGTGCTTC. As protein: CASSADRRYEQCF.

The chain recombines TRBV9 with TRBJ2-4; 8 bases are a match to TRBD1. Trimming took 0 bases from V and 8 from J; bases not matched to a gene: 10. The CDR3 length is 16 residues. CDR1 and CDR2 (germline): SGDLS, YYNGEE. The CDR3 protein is CASSVGQGAGKDIQYF. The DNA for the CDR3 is TGTGCCAGCAGCGTAGGGCAGGGGGCGGGGAAGGACATTCAGTACTTC.